Listed below are T cell receptor beta chains from one sample, sequenced in a study of cytomegalovirus exposure and HLA in healthy donors. TCRdb's table, derived via immunoSEQ multiplex PCR, lists solely in-frame clones and lacks some. Counted here are around 170,000 clones, over 75% occurring once; the ten biggest clones make up 1%. The sequenced material came from PBMCs. These receptors originate from a woman aged 50 to 60 in good health and CMV-seropositive. Each CDR3 is given with its conserved first and last residue. A D gene is named only where the DNA matches it firmly. Expanded clones are given a class, and other clones once, few, many or no size at all.

D gene,clone size,V gene,CDR3 length,J gene,CDR3 protein,CDR3 DNA
-,-,TRBV2,14,TRBJ1-4,CASSEGLGARKLFF,TGTGCCAGCAGCGAGGGCCTAGGAGCGCGAAAACTGTTTTTT
TRBD1,few,TRBV7-6,14,TRBJ2-1,CASREQGAYNEQFF,TGTGCCAGCAGGGAACAGGGGGCGTACAATGAGCAGTTCTTC
-,-,TRBV27,13,TRBJ2-1,CASSPTLQSKQFF,TGTGCCAGCAGTCCGACTCTACAAAGTAAGCAGTTCTTC
-,-,TRBV2,18,TRBJ2-7,CASSEAPIGGVGTYEQYF,TGTGCCAGCAGTGAAGCCCCGATAGGGGGGGTAGGGACCTACGAGCAGTACTTC
-,-,TRBV5-6,13,TRBJ1-2,CASSAGKNYGYTF,TGTGCCAGCAGCGCAGGGAAAAACTATGGCTACACCTTC
-,-,TRBV9,16,TRBJ2-5,CASSATGGLGQETQYF,TGTGCCAGCAGCGCGACCGGAGGGTTGGGACAAGAGACCCAGTACTTC
TRBD2,once,TRBV6-5,15,TRBJ2-5,CASTSGGADGETQYF,TGTGCCAGCACTAGCGGGGGGGCTGACGGGGAGACCCAGTACTTC
-,-,TRBV6-5,15,TRBJ1-3,CASSYSEGPGNTIYF,TGTGCCAGCAGTTACTCGGAGGGACCTGGAAACACCATATATTTT
TRBD2,-,TRBV9,15,TRBJ2-3,CASSASGRLTDTQYF,TGTGCCAGCAGCGCTAGCGGGAGATTGACAGATACGCAGTATTTT
-,-,TRBV27,14,TRBJ2-1,CASSFPPSYGEQFF,TGTGCCAGCAGTTTCCCCCCCTCGTACGGTGAGCAGTTCTTC
-,-,TRBV6-4,13,TRBJ2-2,CASGSTGSGELFF,TGTGCCAGCGGGAGCACAGGGTCCGGGGAGCTGTTTTTT
-,few,TRBV7-2,13,TRBJ2-7,CASRPGLSYEQYF,TGTGCCAGCAGACCCGGACTATCCTACGAGCAGTACTTC
TRBD1,-,TRBV4-3,17,TRBJ2-3,CASSQNYRQGPTDTQYF,TGCGCCAGCAGCCAAAACTACCGACAGGGCCCAACAGATACGCAGTATTTT
-,-,TRBV11-3,13,TRBJ1-1,CASSLSGSTEAFF,TGTGCCAGCAGCTTATCAGGGTCCACTGAAGCTTTCTTT
-,-,TRBV30,16,TRBJ1-6,CAWSAQLALNNSPLHF,TGTGCCTGGAGTGCACAACTAGCTCTAAACAATTCACCCCTCCACTTT
-,-,TRBV28,15,TRBJ1-3,CATLTGSHSGNTIYF,TGTGCCACCCTGACAGGCTCCCACTCTGGAAACACCATATATTTT
-,few,TRBV12-2,17,TRBJ1-1,CASRLVGRRGMNTEAFF,TGTGCAAGTCGCTTAGTGGGGCGTAGAGGTATGAACACTGAAGCTTTCTTT
TRBD2,-,TRBV2,13,TRBJ2-3,CAGGREGTDTQYF,TGTGCCGGGGGGCGGGAGGGCACAGATACGCAGTATTTT
TRBD2,-,TRBV7-2,15,TRBJ2-7,CASSPTSGSRYEQYF,TGTGCCAGCAGCCCAACTAGCGGGAGTCGCTACGAGCAGTACTTC
TRBD1,-,TRBV7-9,17,TRBJ2-3,CASSLGQTGGRTDTQYF,TGTGCCAGCAGCTTAGGGCAGACAGGGGGACGCACAGATACGCAGTATTTT
-,-,TRBV7-9,13,TRBJ2-7,CSSSPRGAYEQYF,TGTTCCAGCAGCCCCAGGGGGGCCTACGAGCAGTACTTC
TRBD1,-,TRBV28,16,TRBJ2-7,CASSLLPGQGPYEQYF,TGTGCCAGCAGTTTGCTGCCGGGACAGGGACCATACGAGCAGTACTTC
-,-,TRBV13,14,TRBJ2-5,CASSLAGQQETQYF,TGTGCCAGCAGCTTAGCAGGGCAACAAGAGACCCAGTACTTC
TRBD1,-,TRBV29-1,13,TRBJ1-1,CSVDRDRGIEAFF,TGCAGCGTTGATAGGGACAGGGGAATTGAAGCTTTCTTT
TRBD2,-,TRBV28,17,TRBJ2-1,CASSLTGLAGVYNEQFF,TGTGCCAGCAGTTTAACAGGGCTAGCGGGGGTGTACAATGAGCAGTTCTTC
TRBD2,-,TRBV7-9,19,TRBJ2-7,CASSSSGLAGATPSYEQYF,TGTGCCAGCAGCTCTTCGGGACTAGCGGGAGCGACCCCCTCCTACGAGCAGTACTTC
-,-,TRBV5-5,14,TRBJ2-1,CASSSEGPGNEQFF,TGTGCCAGCAGCTCGGAGGGGCCTGGGAATGAGCAGTTCTTC
TRBD2,once,TRBV10-3,13,TRBJ2-7,CAINPGTNYEQYF,TGTGCCATCAATCCCGGGACTAACTACGAGCAGTACTTC
-,-,TRBV28,17,TRBJ1-5,CASSWGPGLKHNQPQHF,TGTGCCAGCAGTTGGGGTCCAGGACTCAAGCACAATCAGCCCCAGCATTTT
TRBD2,few,TRBV11-2,18,TRBJ2-2,CASSLRLAETSGTGELFF,TGTGCCAGCAGCTTAAGGCTAGCGGAAACCTCGGGCACCGGGGAGCTGTTTTTT
-,-,TRBV2,14,TRBJ1-3,CASSDRFSGNTIYF,TGTGCCAGCAGTGATCGGTTCTCTGGAAACACCATATATTTT
-,-,TRBV7-7,15,TRBJ2-5,CASSLILAPQETQYF,TGTGCTAGCAGCTTAATCCTAGCGCCTCAAGAGACCCAGTACTTC
TRBD2,-,TRBV9,15,TRBJ2-3,CASSSSGGASNTQYF,TGTGCCAGCAGCTCTAGCGGGGGGGCCTCAAATACGCAGTATTTT
-,-,TRBV5-1,13,TRBJ1-1,CASSLLPNTEAFF,TGCGCCAGCAGCTTACTGCCTAACACTGAAGCTTTCTTT
TRBD1,-,TRBV28,16,TRBJ2-2,CASRGDRQGVTGELFF,TGTGCCAGCAGGGGAGACAGACAGGGGGTCACCGGGGAGCTGTTTTTT
-,-,TRBV4-3,17,TRBJ2-1,CASSQDLPGSSYNEQFF,TGCGCCAGCAGCCAAGATCTTCCAGGATCATCCTACAATGAGCAGTTCTTC
-,-,TRBV19,11,TRBJ2-2,CASSLTGELFF,TGTGCCAGTAGCCTCACCGGGGAGCTGTTTTTT
-,-,TRBV5-4,15,TRBJ1-5,CASSRGAGRYQPQHF,TGTGCCAGCAGTCGGGGGGCAGGCAGGTATCAGCCCCAGCATTTT
TRBD1,-,TRBV5-4,15,TRBJ1-2,CASSPRQGGNYGYTF,TGTGCCAGCAGTCCTAGACAGGGGGGGAACTATGGCTACACCTTC
-,-,TRBV19,11,TRBJ1-1,CASRDGAEAFF,TGTGCCAGTAGGGATGGAGCTGAAGCTTTCTTT
-,-,TRBV30,15,TRBJ1-6,CAWSGRVAYNSPLHF,TGTGCCTGGAGTGGCAGGGTCGCCTATAATTCACCCCTCCACTTT
TRBD1,-,TRBV25-1,16,TRBJ2-7,CASSESASDRVHEQYF,TGTGCCAGCAGTGAATCGGCCAGTGACAGGGTCCACGAGCAGTACTTC
-,-,TRBV7-3,13,TRBJ1-4,CASSSSVGEKLFF,TGTGCCAGCAGCTCATCTGTCGGTGAAAAACTGTTTTTT
TRBD1,-,TRBV7-3,14,TRBJ1-1,CASSQGQTNTEAFF,TGTGCCAGCTCGCAGGGACAGACTAACACTGAAGCTTTCTTT
-,-,TRBV7-9,16,TRBJ2-2,CVSSIFWAPNTGELFF,TGTGTCAGCAGCATCTTCTGGGCACCGAACACCGGGGAGCTGTTTTTT
-,once,TRBV5-6,14,TRBJ1-2,CASSYITGPAGYTF,TGTGCCAGCAGCTACATCACAGGGCCTGCAGGCTACACCTTC
-,-,TRBV28,17,TRBJ2-3,CASSFISQGGWTDTQYF,TGTGCCAGCAGTTTCATATCACAGGGAGGGTGGACAGATACGCAGTATTTT
TRBD2,-,TRBV7-2,18,TRBJ2-7,CASRALPGLAGGLYEQYF,TGTGCCAGCAGAGCTCTTCCGGGACTAGCGGGAGGGCTCTACGAGCAGTACTTC
-,once,TRBV7-9,19,TRBJ2-3,CASSWGGQATMVDTDTQYF,TGTGCCAGCAGCTGGGGGGGCCAGGCCACCATGGTGGACACAGATACGCAGTATTTT
-,-,TRBV28,13,TRBJ2-7,CASRRSGGNEQYF,TGTGCCAGCAGGCGTAGTGGAGGAAACGAGCAGTACTTC
TRBD2,-,TRBV19,19,TRBJ2-3,CASSPGTSGTRYSTDTQYF,TGTGCCAGTAGTCCGGGGACTAGCGGGACCAGATATTCCACAGATACGCAGTATTTT
TRBD2,-,TRBV28,16,TRBJ2-7,CASSLTASGSSYEQYF,TGTGCCAGCAGCCTTACCGCTAGCGGGAGCTCCTACGAGCAGTACTTC
-,-,TRBV29-1,12,TRBJ1-1,CSVAGRNTEAFF,TGCAGCGTCGCCGGTAGGAACACTGAAGCTTTCTTT
-,once,TRBV30,13,TRBJ2-7,CAWGDTNSYEQYF,TGTGCCTGGGGGGACACAAACTCCTACGAGCAGTACTTC
-,-,TRBV7-9,12,TRBJ1-5,CASRGSGGPQHF,TGTGCCAGCAGGGGCTCGGGGGGGCCCCAGCATTTT
TRBD1,-,TRBV7-2,14,TRBJ1-2,CASSLEQGAYGYTF,TGTGCCAGCAGCTTAGAACAGGGGGCCTATGGCTACACCTTC
TRBD1,-,TRBV5-1,16,TRBJ1-1,CASSLGQGPGYTEAFF,TGCGCCAGCAGCCTCGGACAGGGGCCAGGGTACACTGAAGCTTTCTTT
-,-,TRBV27,14,TRBJ2-1,CASSLRSGRNEQFF,TGTGCCAGCAGCCTCCGATCAGGGCGGAATGAGCAGTTCTTC
TRBD1,few,TRBV25-1,17,TRBJ2-7,CASSEGVRTGSPGEQYF,TGTGCCAGCAGTGAGGGGGTGAGGACAGGGTCCCCAGGTGAGCAGTACTTC